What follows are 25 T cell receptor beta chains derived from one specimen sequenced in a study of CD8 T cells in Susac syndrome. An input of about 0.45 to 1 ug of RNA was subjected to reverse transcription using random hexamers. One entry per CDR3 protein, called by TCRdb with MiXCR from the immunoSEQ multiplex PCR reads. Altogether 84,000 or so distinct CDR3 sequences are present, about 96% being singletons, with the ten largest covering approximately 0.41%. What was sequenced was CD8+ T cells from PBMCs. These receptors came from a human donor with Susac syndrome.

CDR3 residues: CSVSGWPAGEQFF. CDR3 DNA sequence: TGCAGCGTCTCGGGTTGGCCGGCGGGTGAGCAGTTCTTC. The chain is built from TRBV29-1 and TRBJ2-1; maybe TRBD2 (5 bases). V was shortened by 6 bases and J by 9 bases, with 18 bases between the two germline ends. Germline V gives CDR1 SQVTM, CDR2 ANQGSEA. The CDR3 has 13 amino acids.

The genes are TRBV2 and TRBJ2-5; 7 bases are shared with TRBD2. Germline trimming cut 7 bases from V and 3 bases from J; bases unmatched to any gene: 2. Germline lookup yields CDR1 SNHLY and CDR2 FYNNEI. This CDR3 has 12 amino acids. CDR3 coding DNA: TGTGCCAGCAAGCTAGCGGAAGAGACCCAGTACTTC. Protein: CASKLAEETQYF.

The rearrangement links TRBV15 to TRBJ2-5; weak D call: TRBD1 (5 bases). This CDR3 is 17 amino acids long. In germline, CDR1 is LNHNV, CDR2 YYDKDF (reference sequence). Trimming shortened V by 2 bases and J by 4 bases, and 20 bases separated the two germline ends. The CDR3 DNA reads TGTGCCACCAGCAGATCCACCAGGTTGGGGCGTGGAGAGACCCAGTACTTC. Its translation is CATSRSTRLGRGETQYF.

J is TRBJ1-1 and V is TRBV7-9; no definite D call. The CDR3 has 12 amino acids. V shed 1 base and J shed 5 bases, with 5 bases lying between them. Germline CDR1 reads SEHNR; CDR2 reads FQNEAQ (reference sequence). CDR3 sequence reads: CASSLGVTEAFF. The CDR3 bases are TGTGCCAGCAGCTTAGGTGTAACTGAAGCTTTCTTT. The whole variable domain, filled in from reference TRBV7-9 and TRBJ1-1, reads DTGVSQNPRHKITKRGQNVTFRCDPISEHNRLYWYRQTLGQGPEFLTYFQNEAQLEKSRLLSDRFSAERPKGSFSTLEIQRTEQGDSAMYLCASSLGVTEAFFGQGTRLTVV.

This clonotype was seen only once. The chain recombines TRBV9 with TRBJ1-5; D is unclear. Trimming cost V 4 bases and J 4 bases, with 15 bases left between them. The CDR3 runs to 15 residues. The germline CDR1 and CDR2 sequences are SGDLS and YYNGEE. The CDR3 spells CASSPAWGSNQPQHF. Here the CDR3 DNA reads TGTGCCAGCAGCCCGGCCTGGGGTTCTAATCAGCCCCAGCATTTT.

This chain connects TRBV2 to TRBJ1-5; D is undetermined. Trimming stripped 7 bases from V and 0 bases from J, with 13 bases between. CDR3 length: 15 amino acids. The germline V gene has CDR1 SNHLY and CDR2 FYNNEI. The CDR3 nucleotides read TGTGCCAGCACAGTAACAGCTTATAGCAATCAGCCCCAGCATTTT. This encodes CASTVTAYSNQPQHF.

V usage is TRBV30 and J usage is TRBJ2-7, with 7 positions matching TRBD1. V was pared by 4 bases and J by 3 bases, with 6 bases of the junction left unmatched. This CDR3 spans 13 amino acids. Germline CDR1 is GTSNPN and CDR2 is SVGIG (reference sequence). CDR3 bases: TGTGCCTGGATCGGGGCAGGGGGCTACGAGCAGTACTTC. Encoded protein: CAWIGAGGYEQYF.

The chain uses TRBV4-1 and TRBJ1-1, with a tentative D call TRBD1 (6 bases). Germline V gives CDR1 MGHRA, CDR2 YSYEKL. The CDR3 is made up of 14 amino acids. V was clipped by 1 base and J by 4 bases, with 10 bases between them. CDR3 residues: CASSQAQGLTEAFF. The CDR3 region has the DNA TGCGCCAGCAGCCAAGCACAGGGTCTCACTGAAGCTTTCTTT.

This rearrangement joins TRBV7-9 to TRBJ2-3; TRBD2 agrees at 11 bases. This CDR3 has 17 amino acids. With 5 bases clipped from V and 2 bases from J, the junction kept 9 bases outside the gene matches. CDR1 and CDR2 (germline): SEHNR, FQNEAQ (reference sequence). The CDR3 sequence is CASSIWGLAALTDTQYF. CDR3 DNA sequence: TGTGCCAGCAGCATCTGGGGACTAGCGGCTCTCACAGATACGCAGTATTTT.

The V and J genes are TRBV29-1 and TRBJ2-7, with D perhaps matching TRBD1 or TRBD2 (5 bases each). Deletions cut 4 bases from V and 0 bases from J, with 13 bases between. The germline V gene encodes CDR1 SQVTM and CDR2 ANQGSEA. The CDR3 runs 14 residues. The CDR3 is CSVGARDLSYEQYF. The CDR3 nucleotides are TGCAGCGTTGGAGCCCGGGACCTCTCCTACGAGCAGTACTTC.

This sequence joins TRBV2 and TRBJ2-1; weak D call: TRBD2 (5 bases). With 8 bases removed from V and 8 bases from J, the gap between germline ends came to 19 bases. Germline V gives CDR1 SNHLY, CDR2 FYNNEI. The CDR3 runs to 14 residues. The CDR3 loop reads CASGVGASFDEQFF. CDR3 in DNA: TGTGCCAGCGGGGTGGGAGCCTCTTTTGATGAGCAGTTCTTC. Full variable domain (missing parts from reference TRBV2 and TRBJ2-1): EPEVTQTPSHQVTQMGQEVILRCVPISNHLYFYWYRQILGQKVEFLVSFYNNEISEKSEIFDDQFSVERPDGSNFTLKIRSTKLEDSAMYFCASGVGASFDEQFFGPGTRLTVL.

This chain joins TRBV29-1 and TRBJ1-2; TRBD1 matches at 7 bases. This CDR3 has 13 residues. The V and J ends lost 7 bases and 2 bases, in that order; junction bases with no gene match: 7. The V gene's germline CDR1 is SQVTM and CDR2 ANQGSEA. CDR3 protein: CSARLRGNYGYTF. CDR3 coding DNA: TGCAGCGCCCGCCTCAGGGGGAACTATGGCTACACCTTC.

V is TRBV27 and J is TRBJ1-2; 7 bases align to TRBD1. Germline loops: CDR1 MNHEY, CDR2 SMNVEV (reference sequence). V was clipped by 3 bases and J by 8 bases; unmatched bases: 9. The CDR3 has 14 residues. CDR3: CASSLLQGFGGYTF. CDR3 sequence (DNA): TGTGCCAGCAGTTTGTTACAGGGGTTCGGGGGCTACACCTTC.

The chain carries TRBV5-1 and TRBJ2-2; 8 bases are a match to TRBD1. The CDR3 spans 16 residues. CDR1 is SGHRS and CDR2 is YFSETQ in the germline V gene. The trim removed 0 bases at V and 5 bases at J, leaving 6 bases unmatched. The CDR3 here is CASSLVDRALTGELFF. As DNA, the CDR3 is TGCGCCAGCAGCTTGGTGGACAGGGCGTTGACCGGGGAGCTGTTTTTT.

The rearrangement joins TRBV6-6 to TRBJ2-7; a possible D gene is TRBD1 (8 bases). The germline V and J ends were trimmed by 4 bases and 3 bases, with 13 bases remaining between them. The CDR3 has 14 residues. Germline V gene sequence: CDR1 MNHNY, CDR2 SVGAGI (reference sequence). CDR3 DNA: TGTGCCAGCAGTTTAACAGGGGGGGACTACGAGCAGTACTTC. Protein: CASSLTGGDYEQYF.

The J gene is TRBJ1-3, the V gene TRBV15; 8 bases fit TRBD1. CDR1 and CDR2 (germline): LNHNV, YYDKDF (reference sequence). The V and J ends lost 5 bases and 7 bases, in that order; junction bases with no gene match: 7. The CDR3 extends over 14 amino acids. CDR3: CATSARGQGNTIYF. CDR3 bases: TGTGCCACCAGCGCCAGGGGGCAGGGGAACACCATATATTTT.

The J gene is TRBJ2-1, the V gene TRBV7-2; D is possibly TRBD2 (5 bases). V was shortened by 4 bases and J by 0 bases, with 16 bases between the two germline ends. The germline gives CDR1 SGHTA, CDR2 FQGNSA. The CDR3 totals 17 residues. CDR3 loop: CASSSPQSLASYNEQFF. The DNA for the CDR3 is TGTGCCAGCAGCTCCCCCCAGAGCCTAGCCTCCTACAATGAGCAGTTCTTC.

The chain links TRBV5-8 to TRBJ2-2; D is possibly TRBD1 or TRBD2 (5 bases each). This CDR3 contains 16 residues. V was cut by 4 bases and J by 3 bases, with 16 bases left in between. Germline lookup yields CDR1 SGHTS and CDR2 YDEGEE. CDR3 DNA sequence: TGTGCCAGCAGCAGGGGACCGACAGACGACACCGGGGAGCTGTTTTTT. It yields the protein CASSRGPTDDTGELFF.

The CDR3 is CASSRLAGGRRNIQYF. The CDR3 bases are TGTGCCAGCAGCAGACTAGCGGGAGGGCGTAGAAACATTCAGTACTTC. The J gene is TRBJ2-4, the V gene TRBV28, with 14 positions matching TRBD2. V lost 6 bases to trimming and J lost 6 bases; unmatched junction nucleotides: 7. The CDR3 runs to 16 residues. Looked up from germline, CDR1 is MDHEN and CDR2 is SYDVKM.

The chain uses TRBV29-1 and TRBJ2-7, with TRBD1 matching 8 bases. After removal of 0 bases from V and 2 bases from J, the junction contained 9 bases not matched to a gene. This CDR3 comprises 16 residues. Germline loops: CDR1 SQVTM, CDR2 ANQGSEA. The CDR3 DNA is TGCAGCGTTGAAGACCGTACCCGGGACAGGCCCTACGAGCAGTACTTC. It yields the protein CSVEDRTRDRPYEQYF.

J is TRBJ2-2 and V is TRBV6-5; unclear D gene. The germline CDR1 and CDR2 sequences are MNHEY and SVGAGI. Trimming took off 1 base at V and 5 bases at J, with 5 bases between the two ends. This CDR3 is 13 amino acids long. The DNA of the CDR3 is TGTGCCAGCAGTTACTTAGGGACCGGGGAGCTGTTTTTT. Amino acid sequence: CASSYLGTGELFF.

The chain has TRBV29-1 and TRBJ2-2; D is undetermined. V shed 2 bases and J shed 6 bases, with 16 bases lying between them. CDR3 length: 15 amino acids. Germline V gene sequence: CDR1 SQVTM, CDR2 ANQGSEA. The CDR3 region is CSVELVLGRPGELFF. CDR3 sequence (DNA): TGCAGCGTTGAATTGGTCTTGGGCCGACCCGGGGAGCTGTTTTTT.

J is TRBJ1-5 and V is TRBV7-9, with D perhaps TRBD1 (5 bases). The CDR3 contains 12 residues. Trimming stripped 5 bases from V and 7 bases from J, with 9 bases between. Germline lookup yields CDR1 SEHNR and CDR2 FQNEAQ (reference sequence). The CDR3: CASSQTDQPQHF. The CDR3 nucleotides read TGTGCCAGCAGCCAGACAGACCAGCCCCAGCATTTT.

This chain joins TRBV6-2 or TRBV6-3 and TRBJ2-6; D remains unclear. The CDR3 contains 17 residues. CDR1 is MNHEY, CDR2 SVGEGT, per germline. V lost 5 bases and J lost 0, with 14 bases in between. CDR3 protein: CASSPPARFSGANVLTF. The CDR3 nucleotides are TGTGCCAGCAGTCCCCCGGCACGGTTCTCTGGGGCCAACGTCCTGACTTTC.

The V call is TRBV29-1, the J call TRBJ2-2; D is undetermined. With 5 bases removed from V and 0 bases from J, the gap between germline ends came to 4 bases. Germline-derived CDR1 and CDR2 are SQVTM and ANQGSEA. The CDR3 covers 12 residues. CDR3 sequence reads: CSVYANTGELFF. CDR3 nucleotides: TGCAGCGTTTACGCGAACACCGGGGAGCTGTTTTTT.